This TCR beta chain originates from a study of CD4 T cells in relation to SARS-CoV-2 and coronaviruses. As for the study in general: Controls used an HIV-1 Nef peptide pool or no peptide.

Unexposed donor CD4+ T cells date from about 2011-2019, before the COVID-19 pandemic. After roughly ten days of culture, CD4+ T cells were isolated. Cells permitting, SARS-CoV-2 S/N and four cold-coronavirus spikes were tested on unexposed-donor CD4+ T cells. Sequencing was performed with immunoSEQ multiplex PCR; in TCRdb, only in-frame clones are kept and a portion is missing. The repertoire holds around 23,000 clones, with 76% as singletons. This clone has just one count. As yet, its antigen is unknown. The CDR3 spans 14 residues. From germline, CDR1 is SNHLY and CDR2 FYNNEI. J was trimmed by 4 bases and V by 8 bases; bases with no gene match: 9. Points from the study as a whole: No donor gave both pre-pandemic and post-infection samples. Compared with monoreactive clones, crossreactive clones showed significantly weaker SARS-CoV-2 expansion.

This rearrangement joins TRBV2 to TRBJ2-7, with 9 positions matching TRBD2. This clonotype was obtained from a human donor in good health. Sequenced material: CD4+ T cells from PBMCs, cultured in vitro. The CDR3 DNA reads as TGTGCCAGCGTCCCTAGCGGGGTGATATACGAGCAGTACTTC. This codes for CASVPSGVIYEQYF.